This entry is about one TCR beta chain. The antigen is not known. Per germline, CDR1 SQVTM and CDR2 ANQGSEA. Deletions cut 3 bases from V and 10 bases from J, with 6 bases between. The CDR3 has 10 residues. The data belong to a study of CD8+ T cells in alopecia areata. Study-wide results and caveats: Tofacitinib delivered significant drops in scalp clonality and in expanded CD8+ clones among the top 100.

Following extraction, RNA underwent reverse transcription to cDNA, which served as the sequencing template. Produced via immunoSEQ multiplex PCR; TCRdb's table is partial and in-frame only. This sample carries about 180,000 clones, 50% to 75% of them seen once, and the ten largest clones take 16%. Treatment described: oral pan-JAK inhibitor, 5-10 mg twice daily. The receptor's source is a human donor with alopecia areata. Sequencing used CD4+ T cells sorted from blood, obtained between weeks 55 and 65, from a patient treated with tofacitinib. The V gene is TRBV29-1, the J gene TRBJ1-4; D unclear. In DNA form, the CDR3 reads TGCAGCGTTGAGGATGGAAAACTGTTTTTT. It codes for CSVEDGKLFF.